This T cell receptor (beta chain) stems from a study of Ad26.COV2.S vaccination and SARS-CoV-2 variants (dated by TCRdb to the early 2020s). Regarding the complete study: Vaccine-arm donors came from COV1001, a multicentre, randomized, double-blind, placebo-controlled phase I-IIa trial of Ad26.COV2.S in healthy adults. Dosing of Ad26.COV2.S was intramuscular, at either 5x10^10 or 1x10^11 viral particles, delivered as one shot or as two shots spaced 56 days apart. Sequencing of the TCRbeta repertoire served to evaluate the specificity and breadth of SARS-CoV-2-reactive T cell receptors following Ad26.COV2.S vaccination. A total of around 32 samples were included in the TCR-sequenced set, comprising some 20 Ad26.COV2.S vaccine recipients, 5 placebo recipients and 8 SARS-CoV-2 convalescent individuals. Participants in the trial were split at random into five groups of five each, receiving low-dose or high-dose Ad26.COV2.S once or twice, or else placebo on both occasions. Investigators did not know the trial group allocation while performing experiments and assessing outcomes.

What the research found in general, with its limitations: Spike-specific TCR breadth was higher in Ad26.COV2.S recipients than in placebo recipients (P = 0.0014). After vaccination, substantial breadth of spike-specific CD8+ and CD4+ T cell responses was reported. The study was not powered to compare responses between vaccine doses or regimens. Comparable non-spike TCR breadth was observed between vaccine and placebo recipients, consistent with only spike being contained in the vaccine. The authors noted that the TCR breadth and depth analyses may have underestimated total T cell responses.

This clone has a single count. Its antigen is unknown. Qualities for individual bases were not recorded, and no much larger clone is one base off. The immunoSEQ Assay was the method used to sequence TCRbeta CDR3 regions. After extraction, genomic DNA underwent amplification by bias-controlled multiplex PCR, followed by high-throughput sequencing. Processing in the source paper ran as follows. To quantify the absolute abundance of every unique TCRbeta CDR3 region, sequences were collapsed and filtered. T cell fraction was estimated by normalization of TCRbeta template counts to usable DNA, with usable DNA being measured through amplification of reference genes present in all nucleated cells. Repertoire TCRs were annotated as SARS-CoV-2-specific when V gene, CDR3 amino acid sequence and J gene were exactly matched to a known reactive TCR set. The reference SARS-CoV-2 TCR set was derived from MIRA and filtered for enrichment in COVID-19-positive ImmuneCODE repertoires, a step that removed public or cross-reactive TCRs. Based on the MIRA antigens, annotated TCRs were further analysed at the level of specific ORF or position within ORF. Breadth was defined as the number of annotated unique rearrangements divided by the total number of unique productive rearrangements, and depth was defined as the summed frequency of the annotated unique rearrangements. Two-sided Wilcoxon rank-sum tests were applied when comparing TCR breadth between groups. The table was pulled from immuneACCESS by TCRdb, which kept in-frame rearrangements only. Such tables lose some clones; where checked, under half of the loss comes from unresolved V genes, and the rest has no known cause. The DNA gave D and trimming, while V, J and clone size come from that table. The sample contains hundreds of thousands of clones, roughly 84% of them found a single time. The ten top clones hold around 3.5% of the sample.

The treatment or condition label on this specimen signifies: roughly 20 received Ad26.COV2.S at low or high dose, single or two shots; several received placebo; per-sample allocation not given. For vaccine and placebo recipients, repertoires were sequenced using samples collected on day 63 after the first injection. Cohort 1b enrolled around 23 adults aged 18-55 years at a single site in Boston, USA, between 29 July and 7 August 2020. As a vaccine, Ad26.COV2.S was a replication-incompetent adenovirus type 26 vector that expressed a prefusion-stabilized SARS-CoV-2 spike protein derived from the original Wuhan strain. This TCR came from a person between 18 and 65 years old who received the Ad26.COV2.S COVID-19 vaccine or a placebo. Sequenced material: peripheral blood, taken in a trial of Ad26.COV2.S vaccine versus placebo.

The CDR3 reads as follows: CASSNRDRNTDTQYF. The nucleotides read TGTGCCAGCAGCAACCGGGACAGAAACACAGATACGCAGTATTTT. Recombination connected TRBV9 to TRBJ2-3, with 7 bases matching TRBD1. Trimming takes 4 bases off V and 2 bases off J; junction bases not matched to a gene: 7. CDR3 length: 15 amino acids, cysteine to phenylalanine. This entry keeps only the CDR3 DNA: 45 bases, framed from base 1. From a lookup of the germline V gene, CDR1 and CDR2 are SGDLS and YYNGEE.